Listed below are T cell receptor beta chains from one sample, sequenced in a study of siplizumab effects on memory and regulatory T cells. Clones were sequenced by immunoSEQ multiplex PCR, and TCRdb holds only the in-frame ones, with some missing. The sample consists of about 56,000 clones, approximately 97% of them appearing once. Sequencing was carried out using naive CD8+ T cells sorted from blood. The receptors stem from a human donor in good health. CDR3s include the opening cysteine and the closing phenylalanine or tryptophan. D genes are given only for firm matches. Not all rows give a size; the values are once, few, many and, for expanded clones, a class.

D	V	J	size	DNA	CDR3
NA	TRBV9	TRBJ2-2	NA	TGTGCCAGCCGAATCCGGGACTCAAACACCGGGGAGCTGTTTTTT	CASRIRDSNTGELFF
TRBD2	TRBV28	TRBJ2-7	NA	TGTGCCAGCAGTTTCGGGGGGAGCTCCTACGAGCAGTACTTC	CASSFGGSSYEQYF
NA	TRBV11-3	TRBJ2-6	NA	TGTGCCAGCAGCGGCAGGGAGCCCCTCTCTGGGGCCAACGTCCTGACTTTC	CASSGREPLSGANVLTF
TRBD2	TRBV30	TRBJ2-6	NA	TGTGCCTGGAGTGACCTAGCGGGAGAGTCTGGGGCCAACGTCCTGACTTTC	CAWSDLAGESGANVLTF
NA	TRBV6-5	TRBJ2-5	NA	TGTGCCAGCAGTTACCAAGAGACCCAGTACTTC	CASSYQETQYF
TRBD1	TRBV27	TRBJ2-7	NA	TGTGCCAGCAGGGGACAGGGCTACGAGCAGTACTTC	CASRGQGYEQYF
NA	TRBV27	TRBJ2-7	once	TGTGCCAGCAGTTCGGCAGGGGTAAGGAACGAGCAGTACTTC	CASSSAGVRNEQYF
NA	TRBV13	TRBJ2-3	once	TGTGCCAGCAGCTTTCAGGGCACTAGCACAGATACGCAGTATTTT	CASSFQGTSTDTQYF
NA	TRBV7-3	TRBJ2-2	NA	TGTGCCAGCAGCTTCCCAGGCGGGGAGCTGTTTTTT	CASSFPGGELFF
NA	TRBV11-3	TRBJ2-5	NA	TGTGCCAGCAGCTTACTGGGATCCAGGAAGACCCAGTACTTC	CASSLLGSRKTQYF
NA	TRBV2	TRBJ2-1	NA	TGTGCCAGCAAGCGTAGCGGTGGATTAAATGAGCAGTTCTTC	CASKRSGGLNEQFF
NA	TRBV25-1	TRBJ2-7	NA	TGTGCCAGCAGTGAACGAATCTACGAGCAGTACTTC	CASSERIYEQYF
TRBD2	TRBV13	TRBJ2-3	once	TGTGCCAGCAGCCTGAGCGGGGAAGGGACAGATACGCAGTATTTT	CASSLSGEGTDTQYF
NA	TRBV9	TRBJ2-2	NA	TGTGCCAGCAGGACCCAGAACACCGGGGAGCTGTTTTTT	CASRTQNTGELFF
NA	TRBV27	TRBJ2-3	NA	TGTGCCAGCAGTTCCCTTATAGTGACAGATACGCAGTATTTT	CASSSLIVTDTQYF
NA	TRBV19	TRBJ2-7	NA	TGTGCCAGTATGGGCACTCCAGCCTACGAGCAGTACTTC	CASMGTPAYEQYF
NA	TRBV28	TRBJ2-7	NA	TGTGCCAGCAGTTTCGGCAGGTCCTACGAGCAGTACTTC	CASSFGRSYEQYF
NA	TRBV6-5	TRBJ2-7	NA	TGTGCCAGCAGTTACGGCTCGGGTTCCCAGTACTTC	CASSYGSGSQYF
NA	TRBV10-3	TRBJ2-1	NA	TGTGCCATCAGTGAGTCTTCAACCGGGCCTCTCAACAATGAGCAGTTCTTC	CAISESSTGPLNNEQFF
TRBD2	TRBV7-8	TRBJ2-5	NA	TGTGCCAGCAGCCTAGTGCTAGCGGGGGAAGAGACCCAGTACTTC	CASSLVLAGEETQYF
TRBD1	TRBV5-1	TRBJ2-7	NA	TGCGCCAGCAGCAACGAGGGACAGGGACCCTACGAGCAGTACTTC	CASSNEGQGPYEQYF
NA	TRBV9	TRBJ2-2	NA	TGTGCCAGCAGCGAGGGCAGGAACACCGGGGAGCTGTTTTTT	CASSEGRNTGELFF
TRBD2	TRBV19	TRBJ2-1	NA	TGTGCCAGTAGTATAGTTGGACTAGCGGGAGGGCTTGACTCCTACAATGAGCAGTTCTTC	CASSIVGLAGGLDSYNEQFF
NA	TRBV5-1	TRBJ2-2	NA	TGCGCCAGCAGCCCCGGGGTCACCGGGGAGCTGTTTTTT	CASSPGVTGELFF
TRBD2	TRBV7-6	TRBJ2-7	NA	TGTGCCAGCAGCTTAGCCGCGGGGGAGGCAAATGGCGAGCAGTACTTC	CASSLAAGEANGEQYF
NA	TRBV9	TRBJ1-4	NA	TGTGCCAGCAGCGTAGGGAGCGGGGAGGAAAAACTGTTTTTT	CASSVGSGEEKLFF
NA	TRBV2	TRBJ2-1	NA	TGTGCCAACACGGACGGAATGCATGAGCAGTTCTTC	CANTDGMHEQFF
TRBD1	TRBV9	TRBJ1-2	NA	TGTGCCAGCAGCTACATACCGGGACAGGGATCTAACTATGGCTACACCTTC	CASSYIPGQGSNYGYTF
NA	TRBV21-1	TRBJ2-2	NA	TGTGCCAGCAGCAAAGCCAAGGGACTAGCGGGAGGAAAGAACACCGGGGAGCTGTTTTTT	CASSKAKGLAGGKNTGELFF